In this sample, the clone carrying this TCR beta chain turned up once. Germline CDR1 is MNHEY and CDR2 is SVGAGI. V shed 6 bases and J 6 bases; nucleotides not matched to a gene: 8. The CDR3 sequence is 15 residues long. Some clones are missing from TCRdb's copy, which holds only in-frame ones; the method was immunoSEQ multiplex PCR. The sample carries over 90,000 clones, around 67% recorded once. The source of the sample is a study of CD8 T cell repertoires and HIV-1 epitope variants. Specimen: uncultured baseline CD8+ T cells from peripheral blood mononuclear cells (PBMCs). The rearrangement uses TRBV6-5 and TRBJ2-1; 10 positions match TRBD2. The receptor was isolated from a male donor with HIV. The CDR3 bases are TGTGCCAGCAGGCCCACTAGCGGGGAGTTCAATGAGCAGTTCTTC. It is translated as CASRPTSGEFNEQFF.